This T cell receptor beta chain was recovered during a study of blood T cell repertoires in COVID-19. Looking at the study overall: PBMCs, B-cell-depleted T cells, or T cells provided the cDNA or gDNA that made up the material.

Repertoires were generated with immunoSEQ multiplex PCR, while TCRdb's copy carries only in-frame clones and drops some. The sample lists some 200,000 clones; 83% were seen once. A PCR-confirmed or clinician-diagnosed COVID-19 case had contacted exposed participants within 2 weeks of entry. The CDR3 covers 13 residues. Deletions cut 4 bases from V and 5 bases from J, with 11 bases between. CDR1 is SGHTA and CDR2 is FQGNSA in the germline V gene. V and J are TRBV7-2 and TRBJ2-5; possible D gene TRBD2, 6 bases. This sequence was found in a woman aged 45-65 years who had been exposed to COVID-19. The sample consisted of PBMCs or T cells enriched from blood (not recorded which). CDR3 amino acids: CASSSASAETQYF. The CDR3 bases are TGTGCCAGCAGCTCGGCTAGCGCGGAGACCCAGTACTTC.